A single sample gave rise to the 8 T cell receptor beta chains below, sequenced in a study of T cells in Graves' hyperthyroidism and ophthalmopathy. The TCR beta CDR3 regions underwent amplification using RNA transcripts as the source. First-round RT-PCR targeting the TCR CDR3 was performed with the HTBI primer set. TCRdb called the multiplex PCR reads again in MiXCR, with one record for every CDR3 protein. Here the sample spans 400,000 to 450,000 distinct CDR3 sequences, roughly 14% being singletons. Sequenced: blood. The receptor set was obtained from a man aged 18 to 30 with Graves' ophthalmopathy.

J is TRBJ2-2 and V is TRBV27; a possible D gene is TRBD2 (5 bases). This CDR3 spans 14 amino acids. V gave up 3 bases and J gave up 3 bases, with 8 bases separating them. The V gene's germline CDR1 is MNHEY and CDR2 SMNVEV (reference sequence). The CDR3 here is CASSLYGDTGELFF. CDR3 nucleotide sequence: TGTGCCAGCAGTTTGTACGGGGACACCGGGGAGCTGTTTTTT.

This clonotype has ten or more counts. The CDR3 region has the DNA TGTGCCAGTAGTCCACTTGCAAACAGGGATTCACCCCTCCACTTT. Translated, it gives CASSPLANRDSPLHF. The chain couples TRBV19 to TRBJ1-6; TRBD1 is a possible D gene (6 bases). The CDR3 has 15 amino acids. Trimming took 5 bases from V and 8 from J, leaving 16 bases between them. Germline V lookup: CDR1 LNHDA, CDR2 SQIVND (reference sequence).

Ten or more counts support this clonotype. The V gene is TRBV6-1, the J gene TRBJ1-1; D unclear. The V gene's germline CDR1 is MNHNS and CDR2 SASEGT. V lost 6 bases and J 5 bases, leaving 16 bases between the germline ends. CDR3 length: 14 amino acids. CDR3 residues: CASSPRGGETEAFF. Here the CDR3 DNA reads TGTGCCAGCAGCCCTCGAGGCGGGGAAACTGAAGCTTTCTTT.

This clonotype was detected many times. The chain is built from TRBV27 and TRBJ1-1, with D maybe TRBD1 (6 bases). CDR3 length: 15 amino acids. The germline CDR1 and CDR2 sequences are MNHEY and SMNVEV (reference sequence). Trimming stripped 6 bases from V and 6 bases from J, with 20 bases between. The CDR3 reads CASSLNGGRVAEAFF. CDR3 bases: TGTGCCAGCAGCCTAAATGGGGGGCGCGTAGCTGAAGCTTTCTTT.

In its sample, this clonotype was seen many times. The chain has TRBV6-6 and TRBJ2-3; 7 bases agree with TRBD2. The germline CDR1 and CDR2 sequences are MNHNY and SVGAGI (reference sequence). The CDR3 has 17 amino acids. The ends lost 2 bases at V and 1 base at J; junction bases unmatched: 9. CDR3 DNA: TGTGCCAGCAGTTACATCGACCCCGCGGGAGGCACAGATACGCAGTATTTT. Translating gives CASSYIDPAGGTDTQYF.

The V and J genes are TRBV5-1 and TRBJ1-6; unclear D gene. The CDR3 contains 12 residues. Germline-derived CDR1 and CDR2 are SGHRS and YFSETQ. The germline V and J ends were trimmed by 4 bases and 7 bases, with 6 bases remaining between them. CDR3 sequence (DNA): TGCGCCAGCAGCGACTCGAATTCACCCCTCCACTTT. Translation gives CASSDSNSPLHF.

This clonotype was found many times. The J gene is TRBJ2-1, the V gene TRBV7-9, with 11 bases that match TRBD2. Losses at the gene ends were 2 bases for V and 4 bases for J; bases not matched to a gene: 10. Germline V lookup: CDR1 SEHNR, CDR2 FQNEAQ (reference sequence). The CDR3 runs 18 residues. CDR3 region: CASSLNLAGGPTYNEQFF. CDR3 bases: TGTGCCAGCAGCTTAAATTTAGCGGGAGGGCCTACATACAATGAGCAGTTCTTC.

This clonotype appeared many times. CDR3 in amino acids: CASRGLRSYEQYF. In nucleotides, the CDR3 is TGTGCCAGCAGGGGACTAAGGTCCTACGAGCAGTACTTC. The rearrangement uses TRBV11-2 and TRBJ2-7; TRBD2 matches 7 bases. The CDR3 extends over 13 amino acids. The germline V gene encodes CDR1 SGHAT and CDR2 FQNNGV. Trimming at V came to 6 bases and at J to 1 base, leaving 3 bases not matched to a gene.